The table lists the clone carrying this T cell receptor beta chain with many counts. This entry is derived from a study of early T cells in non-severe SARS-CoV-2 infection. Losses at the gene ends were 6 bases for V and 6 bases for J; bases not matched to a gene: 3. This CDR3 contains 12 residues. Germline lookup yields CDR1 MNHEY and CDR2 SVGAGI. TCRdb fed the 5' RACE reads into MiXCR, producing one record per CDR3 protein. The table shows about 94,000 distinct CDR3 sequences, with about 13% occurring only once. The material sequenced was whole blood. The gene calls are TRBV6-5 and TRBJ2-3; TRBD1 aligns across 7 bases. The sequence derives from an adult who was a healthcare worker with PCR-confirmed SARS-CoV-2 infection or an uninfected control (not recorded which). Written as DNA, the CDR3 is TGTGCCAGCAGCTTCAGGGGGGATACGCAGTATTTT. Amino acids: CASSFRGDTQYF.